This T cell receptor beta chain was captured in a study of OX40 agonist ivuxolimab in advanced cancers. Across the study: Patients were 82.7% male with ages roughly 20 to 85, mean about 60. Overall study findings and caveats: Expanded peripheral T cells had an undetermined antigen specificity. More expanded clones were seen, on average, in CD8+ T cells than in CD4+. Blood T cells, both CD4+ and CD8+, expanded clonally by week 6 at 0.1 to 3.0 mg/kg.

Some clones are missing from TCRdb's copy, which holds only in-frame ones; the method was immunoSEQ multiplex PCR. In the table there are roughly 50,000 clones, more than 75% of which are singletons. To note about this clone: What it binds is not known.

The sample consisted of CD4+ or CD8+ T cells sorted from blood, taken in a trial of the OX40 agonist ivuxolimab. The TCR originated in an adult with an advanced solid tumor such as melanoma, head and neck, liver or kidney cancer.

The CDR3 DNA follows: TGTGCCAGCAGCCTAGGACAGCCCTTAGCCAAAAACATTCAGTACTTC. As protein: CASSLGQPLAKNIQYF. The chain uses TRBV11-2 and TRBJ2-4; possible D gene TRBD1, 6 bases. Trimming stripped 5 bases from V and 0 bases from J, with 14 bases between. Germline assignment: CDR1 SGHAT and CDR2 FQNNGV. This CDR3 contains 16 residues.